Each of the 17 T cell receptor beta chains below was sequenced from the same sample in a study of blood T cell repertoires in COVID-19. TCRdb's table, derived via immunoSEQ multiplex PCR, lists solely in-frame clones and lacks some. The sample shows about 270,000 clones, roughly nine tenths of them seen only once. Source material: PBMCs or T cells enriched from blood (not recorded which). Receptors were obtained from a woman aged 18-30 years who had recovered from COVID-19.

The chain recombines TRBV2 with TRBJ1-4; D possibly corresponds to TRBD1 (6 bases). Trimming shortened V by 4 bases and J by 6 bases, and 18 bases separated the two germline ends. In germline, CDR1 is SNHLY, CDR2 FYNNEI. This CDR3 is built from 16 residues. The CDR3 region is CASSANRAGVDEKLFF. The CDR3 DNA is TGTGCCAGCAGTGCCAATAGGGCAGGGGTAGATGAAAAACTGTTTTTT.

The J gene is TRBJ2-2, the V gene TRBV27; a possible D gene is TRBD2 (6 bases). V shed 5 bases and J shed 6 bases, with 10 bases lying between them. The germline CDR1 and CDR2 sequences are MNHEY and SMNVEV (reference sequence). This CDR3 contains 13 residues. The CDR3 DNA sequence: TGTGCCAGCAGTCCAGGAGGGCCCGGGGAGCTGTTTTTT. Amino acid sequence: CASSPGGPGELFF.

The chain is built from TRBV3-1 (or the pseudogene TRBV3-2) and TRBJ2-1; 15 bases are a match to TRBD2. The germline gives CDR1 LGHDT, CDR2 YNNKEL (reference sequence). The CDR3 length is 16 residues. J lost 7 bases, V lost 7 bases, and 8 bases had no gene match. The CDR3 spells CASKDTGTSGRNEQFF. The CDR3 DNA reads as TGTGCCAGCAAGGACACCGGGACTAGCGGGAGGAATGAGCAGTTCTTC.

The table lists this clone with a few counts. The same CDR3 can be traced to other DNA sequences in this sample. The rearrangement joins TRBV19 to TRBJ1-3, with TRBD1 matching over 7 bases. Per the germline V gene, CDR1 is LNHDA and CDR2 is SQIVND (reference sequence). The ends lost 4 bases at V and 0 bases at J; junction bases unmatched: 0. The CDR3 is made up of 14 amino acids. CDR3 amino acids: CASSTGGSGNTIYF. The CDR3 DNA is TGTGCCAGTAGTACAGGGGGCTCTGGAAACACCATATATTTT.

The chain links TRBV21-1 to TRBJ2-7; the table names TRBD2, a call not compared with the DNA. TRBV21-1 is reported as a pseudogene. The CDR3 runs to 17 residues. CDR3 coding DNA: TGTGCCAGCAGCAAAGGCGGCCCAGCGGGGCCCTCCTACGAGCAGTACTTC. Its protein is CASSKGGPAGPSYEQYF.

The CDR3 DNA sequence: TGTGCCACCAGGTCGACCCGGGGGCAAGAGACCCAGTACTTC. Its translation: CATRSTRGQETQYF. The rearrangement uses TRBV19 and TRBJ2-5; possibly TRBD2 for D (6 bases). The germline gives CDR1 LNHDA, CDR2 SQIVND (reference sequence). The CDR3 extends over 14 amino acids. The V gene lost 10 bases and the J gene lost 2 bases, with 17 bases spanning the gap.

This CDR3 reads CASSTTGNTEAFF. CDR3 coding DNA: TGTGCCAGCAGCACCACAGGGAACACTGAAGCTTTCTTT. The chain recombines TRBV3-1 (or the pseudogene TRBV3-2) with TRBJ1-1; D may be TRBD1 (5 bases). The CDR3 loop spans 13 amino acids. V lost 5 bases to trimming and J lost 1 base, with 8 bases between them. In germline, CDR1 is LGHDT, CDR2 YNNKEL (reference sequence).

The chain joins TRBV10-2 to TRBJ1-1; D remains unclear. V dropped 5 bases and J dropped 7 bases, with 17 bases sitting between them. CDR1 is WSHSY and CDR2 is SAAADI in the germline V gene. CDR3 length equals 14 residues. The CDR3 DNA is TGCGCCAGCAGTCAGGTTGGAGGATTAATTGAAGCTTTCTTT. It specifies CASSQVGGLIEAFF.

The chain employs TRBV5-1 and TRBJ2-3; perhaps TRBD1 as D (6 bases). V dropped 0 bases and J dropped 6 bases, with 14 bases sitting between them. The germline gives CDR1 SGHRS, CDR2 YFSETQ. The CDR3 length is 15 residues. CDR3 protein: CASSLASGVADTQYF. CDR3 nucleotides: TGCGCCAGCAGCTTGGCGTCAGGGGTGGCGGATACGCAGTATTTT.

This clone has a single count. This chain uses TRBV5-1 with TRBJ2-2; TRBD2 agrees at 8 bases. Germline V gene sequence: CDR1 SGHRS, CDR2 YFSETQ. CDR3 length equals 16 residues. The J segment lost 3 bases and the V segment lost 1 base, leaving 5 bases of the junction unmatched. CDR3 in DNA: TGCGCCAGCAGCTTGTCGGGGGGGCGCGACACCGGGGAGCTGTTTTTT. Encoded protein: CASSLSGGRDTGELFF.

CDR3 nucleotides: TGCGCCAGCGCAGGGGAAACAGATACGCAGTATTTT. Amino acids: CASAGETDTQYF. J is TRBJ2-3 and V is TRBV5-1; D might be TRBD1 (6 bases). With 7 bases removed from V and 3 bases from J, the gap between germline ends came to 9 bases. CDR1 and CDR2 from the germline V gene are SGHRS and YFSETQ. CDR3 length: 12 amino acids.

The V and J genes are TRBV3-1 (or the pseudogene TRBV3-2) and TRBJ2-1, with 8 bases fitting TRBD2. The length of the CDR3 is 15 residues. Germline CDR1 and CDR2: LGHDT and YNNKEL (reference sequence). Losses at the gene ends were 0 bases for V and 10 bases for J; bases not matched to a gene: 8. The CDR3 here is CASSQDRVAGHEQFF. Here the CDR3 DNA reads TGTGCCAGCAGCCAAGACCGCGTAGCGGGACACGAGCAGTTCTTC.

The chain is built from TRBV10-1 and TRBJ2-3; D may be TRBD2 (6 bases). This CDR3 has 13 amino acids. Germline values: CDR1 WNHNN, CDR2 SYGVQD (reference sequence). V was pared by 4 bases and J by 2 bases, with 7 bases between. The CDR3 DNA is TGCGCCAGCAGTGCGGACTACACAGATACGCAGTATTTT. Amino acids: CASSADYTDTQYF.

This clone showed up just once. The rearrangement joins TRBV7-2 to TRBJ2-3; 9 nucleotides match TRBD2. The CDR3 covers 17 residues. Trimming removed 2 bases from V and 1 base from J; junction bases left unmatched: 7. CDR1 SGHTA and CDR2 FQGNSA come from the germline V gene. CDR3: CASSLRGASGGTDTQYF. In nucleotides, the CDR3 is TGTGCCAGCAGCTTAAGGGGGGCTAGCGGGGGCACAGATACGCAGTATTTT.

This clone was found a few times. The chain employs TRBV11-2 and TRBJ2-3, with 7 bases matching TRBD2. CDR3 size: 15 residues. Germline V gene lookup returns CDR1 SGHAT and CDR2 FQNNGV. V shed 5 bases, J shed 0 bases, and the junction held 5 bases outside the gene matches. CDR3 in amino acids: CASSPNSGSTDTQYF. DNA for the CDR3: TGTGCCAGCAGCCCGAATAGCGGGAGCACAGATACGCAGTATTTT.

DNA for the CDR3: TGTGCCAGCAGGACAGGGTCCCCCTACGAGCAGTACTTC. Translated: CASRTGSPYEQYF. This chain links TRBV11-3 with TRBJ2-7; 7 bases agree with TRBD1. The J segment lost 2 bases and the V segment lost 6 bases, leaving 4 bases of the junction unmatched. Germline CDR1 reads SGHNT; CDR2 reads YENEEA. This CDR3 spans 13 amino acids.

This chain links TRBV6-2 or TRBV6-3 with TRBJ2-7; D gene ambiguous. V gave up 1 base and J gave up 2 bases, with 6 bases separating them. There are 13 residues in the CDR3. Germline V gives CDR1 MNHEY, CDR2 SVGEGT. The CDR3 here is CASSYLTAYEQYF. The CDR3 bases are TGTGCCAGCAGTTACTTAACGGCCTACGAGCAGTACTTC.